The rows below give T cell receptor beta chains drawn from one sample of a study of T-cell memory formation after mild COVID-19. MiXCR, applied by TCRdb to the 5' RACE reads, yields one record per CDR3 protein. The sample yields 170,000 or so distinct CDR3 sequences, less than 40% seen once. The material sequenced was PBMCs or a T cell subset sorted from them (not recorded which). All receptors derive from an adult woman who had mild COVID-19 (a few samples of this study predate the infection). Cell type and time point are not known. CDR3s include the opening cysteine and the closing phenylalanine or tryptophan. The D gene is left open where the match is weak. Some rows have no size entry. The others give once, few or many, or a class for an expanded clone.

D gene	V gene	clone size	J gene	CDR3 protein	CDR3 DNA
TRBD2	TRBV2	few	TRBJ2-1	CASSVSGRYNEQFF	TGTGCCAGCAGTGTTAGCGGGCGATACAATGAGCAGTTCTTC
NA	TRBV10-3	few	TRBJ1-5	CAISDGSNQPQHF	TGTGCCATCAGTGACGGCAGCAATCAGCCCCAGCATTTT
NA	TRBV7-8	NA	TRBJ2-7	CASSLRPYEQYF	TGTGCCAGCAGCTTACGGCCCTACGAGCAGTACTTC
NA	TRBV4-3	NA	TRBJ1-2	CASSQALESYYGYTF	TGCGCCAGCAGCCAAGCCCTGGAGAGCTACTATGGCTACACCTTC
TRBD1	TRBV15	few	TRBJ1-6	CATSGTGTANSPLHF	TGTGCCACCAGCGGAACCGGGACAGCAAATTCACCCCTCCACTTT
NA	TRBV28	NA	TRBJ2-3	CASRGSYSVRATDTQYF	TGTGCCAGCAGAGGCTCTTATAGCGTACGGGCCACAGATACGCAGTATTTT
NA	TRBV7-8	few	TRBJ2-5	CASSLGGGRETQYF	TGTGCCAGCAGCTTAGGCGGGGGCCGTGAGACCCAGTACTTC
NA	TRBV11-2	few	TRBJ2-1	CASSLDYSDSKGNEQFF	TGTGCCAGCAGCTTAGATTATTCGGACTCTAAGGGCAATGAGCAGTTCTTC
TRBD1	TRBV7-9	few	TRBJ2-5	CASSLGQGKRETQYF	TGTGCCAGCAGCTTGGGACAGGGGAAACGGGAGACCCAGTACTTC
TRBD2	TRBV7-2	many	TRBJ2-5	CASSTGLAGVETQYF	TGTGCCAGCAGCACGGGACTAGCGGGAGTGGAGACCCAGTACTTC
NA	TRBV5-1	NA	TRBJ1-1	CASSLGGLNTEAFF	TGCGCCAGCAGCTTGGGCGGGTTGAACACTGAAGCTTTCTTT
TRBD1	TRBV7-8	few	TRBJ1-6	CASSLGARGFISYNSPLHF	TGTGCCAGCAGCTTAGGAGCCAGGGGGTTTATCTCCTATAATTCACCCCTCCACTTT
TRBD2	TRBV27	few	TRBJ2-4	CASEREGKNIQYF	TGTGCCAGCGAGCGGGAGGGCAAAAACATTCAGTACTTC
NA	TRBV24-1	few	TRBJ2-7	CATSDSTGPEGYEQYF	TGTGCCACCAGTGACTCTACAGGGCCAGAGGGCTACGAGCAGTACTTC
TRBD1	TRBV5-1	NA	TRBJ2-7	CASSTTTGVETYEQYF	TGCGCCAGCAGTACTACGACAGGGGTGGAGACCTACGAGCAGTACTTC
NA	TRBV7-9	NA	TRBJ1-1	CASSLGDLNTEAFF	TGTGCCAGCAGCTTGGGGGACTTGAACACTGAAGCTTTCTTT
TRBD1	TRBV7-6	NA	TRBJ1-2	CASSLAHRGQDYGYTF	TGTGCCAGCAGTTTAGCGCACAGGGGGCAAGACTATGGCTACACCTTC
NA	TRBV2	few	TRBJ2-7	CASGTLTYEQYF	TGTGCCAGCGGGACCCTGACCTACGAGCAGTACTTC
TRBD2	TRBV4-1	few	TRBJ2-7	CASSQEGGLAGAPYEQYF	TGCGCCAGCAGCCAAGAAGGGGGACTAGCGGGGGCCCCCTACGAGCAGTACTTC
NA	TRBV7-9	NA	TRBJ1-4	CASSLYRVANEKLFF	TGTGCCAGCAGCTTATACAGGGTTGCTAATGAAAAACTGTTTTTT
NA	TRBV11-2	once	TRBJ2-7	CASSWGTSYEQYF	TGTGCCAGCAGTTGGGGGACCTCCTACGAGCAGTACTTC
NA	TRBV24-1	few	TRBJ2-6	CATSDKGRGGSGANVLTF	TGTGCCACCAGTGATAAAGGTCGGGGTGGGTCTGGGGCCAACGTCCTGACTTTC
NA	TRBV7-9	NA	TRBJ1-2	CASSLIPIRGMDGYTF	TGTGCCAGCAGCTTAATTCCCATAAGGGGCATGGACGGCTACACCTTC
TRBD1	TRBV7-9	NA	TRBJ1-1	CASSLETGGYTEAFF	TGTGCCAGCAGCTTAGAAACAGGGGGTTACACTGAAGCTTTCTTT
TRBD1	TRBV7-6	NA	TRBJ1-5	CASSPDPPGQGRWSPQHF	TGTGCCAGCAGCCCAGACCCCCCGGGACAGGGCCGGTGGAGCCCCCAGCATTTT
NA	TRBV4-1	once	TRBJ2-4	CASSQESQVRLAKNIQYF	TGCGCCAGCAGCCAAGAAAGTCAAGTTCGTTTAGCCAAAAACATTCAGTACTTC
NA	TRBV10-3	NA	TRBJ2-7	CAISGAGGGYEQYF	TGTGCCATCAGTGGAGCCGGGGGCGGCTACGAGCAGTACTTC
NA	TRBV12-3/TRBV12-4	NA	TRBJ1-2	CASSFIDYCYTF	TGTGCCAGCAGTTTCATTGACTATTGCTACACCTTC
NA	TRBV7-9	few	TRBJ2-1	CASSPAPGNEQFF	TGTGCCAGCAGCCCGGCTCCCGGCAATGAGCAGTTCTTC
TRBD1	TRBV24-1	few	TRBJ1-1	CATSDSRQGGHTEAFF	TGTGCCACCAGTGATTCCCGACAGGGGGGGCACACTGAAGCTTTCTTT
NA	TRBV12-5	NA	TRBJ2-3	CASGLRSSTDTQYF	TGTGCTAGTGGTTTGAGATCTAGCACAGATACGCAGTATTTT
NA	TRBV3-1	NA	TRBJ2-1	CASSPSRDAVGQFF	TGTGCCAGCAGCCCGTCCCGGGACGCGGTCGGGCAGTTCTTC
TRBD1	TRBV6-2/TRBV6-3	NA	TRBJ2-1	CASSWDSSYNEQFF	TGTGCCAGCAGTTGGGACAGCTCCTACAATGAGCAGTTCTTC
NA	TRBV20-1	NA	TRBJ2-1	CSARELAAYNEQFF	TGCAGTGCTAGAGAACTAGCTGCCTACAATGAGCAGTTCTTC
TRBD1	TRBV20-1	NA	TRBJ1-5	CSATWDRSNQPQHF	TGCAGTGCTACCTGGGACAGGAGCAATCAGCCCCAGCATTTT
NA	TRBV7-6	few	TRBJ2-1	CASSLGWGLYSYNEQFF	TGTGCCAGCAGCTTGGGATGGGGACTCTACTCCTACAATGAGCAGTTCTTC
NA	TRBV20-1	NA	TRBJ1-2	CSARDPGLDGYTF	TGCAGTGCTAGAGACCCAGGGTTGGATGGCTACACCTTC
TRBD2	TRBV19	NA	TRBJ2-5	CASSTGLAGAETQYF	TGTGCCAGTAGTACCGGACTAGCGGGAGCAGAGACCCAGTACTTC
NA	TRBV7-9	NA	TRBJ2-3	CASRAIGRLEHDTQYF	TGTGCCAGCAGAGCCATAGGACGTCTCGAGCATGATACGCAGTATTTT
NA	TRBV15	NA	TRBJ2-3	CATSNQPGLSTDTQYF	TGTGCCACCAGCAATCAGCCGGGGTTGAGCACAGATACGCAGTATTTT
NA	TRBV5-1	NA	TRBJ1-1	CASSLADRQNTEAFF	TGCGCCAGCAGCTTGGCAGACAGACAGAACACTGAAGCTTTCTTT
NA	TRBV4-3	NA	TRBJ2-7	CASSPRRAATYEQYF	TGCGCCAGCAGCCCCCGGCGAGCGGCAACCTACGAGCAGTACTTC
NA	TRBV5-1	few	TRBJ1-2	CASSQRENSGDYGYTF	TGCGCCAGCAGCCAAAGGGAGAACTCGGGAGACTATGGCTACACCTTC
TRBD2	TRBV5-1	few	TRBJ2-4	CASRPGLAALAKNIQYF	TGCGCCAGCAGGCCTGGACTAGCGGCCCTAGCCAAAAACATTCAGTACTTC
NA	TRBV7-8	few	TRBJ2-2	CASTPRRDNTGELFF	TGTGCCAGCACCCCTCGGAGGGATAACACCGGGGAGCTGTTTTTT